This TCR beta chain was identified during a study of blood T cell repertoires in COVID-19. About the research overall: The cDNA or gDNA used as material had been derived from T cells, B-cell-depleted T cells, or PBMCs.

Assay used: immunoSEQ multiplex PCR; TCRdb lists only in-frame clones, some missing. The sample has over 200,000 clones, more than 80% seen once. Cohorts were determined from participant-reported clinical history. CDR1 is LNHNV and CDR2 is YYDKDF in the germline V gene (reference sequence). The CDR3 loop spans 15 amino acids. V was trimmed by 1 base and J by 4 bases, leaving 10 bases between them. The sample was PBMCs or T cells enriched from blood (not recorded which). The TCR was taken from a man between 60 and 75 years old who had recovered from COVID-19. This chain uses TRBV15 with TRBJ2-2; tentatively, D is TRBD1 (6 bases). The DNA of the CDR3 is TGTGCCACCAGCAGAGGCAGGGGTTTCACCGGGGAGCTGTTTTTT. It codes for CATSRGRGFTGELFF.